This is a list of T cell receptor beta chains from one sample in a study of blood T cell repertoires in COVID-19. Method: immunoSEQ multiplex PCR; TCRdb's copy keeps in-frame clones and lacks some. The table has 250,000 or so clones, more than 75% seen once. Sequencing was performed on peripheral blood. The receptors were gathered from a woman in her fifties or sixties with COVID-19, enrolled during active disease. Both conserved end residues are part of each CDR3.

TRBJ2-1 | TRBV5-1 | CASSPIGTSGSIGSYNEQFF
TRBJ2-5 | TRBV25-1 | CASSEFGRQETQYF
TRBJ2-6 | TRBV15 | CATSRDPHRSGANVLTF
TRBJ1-1 | TRBV30 | CAWNQGSGTEAFF
TRBJ1-3 | TRBV19 | CASSITGPQDSFGNTIYF
TRBJ2-2 | TRBV2 | CASKGTSGRFAGELFF
TRBJ2-7 | TRBV7-9 | CASSLRDTKGEQYF
TRBJ1-2 | TRBV28 | CASNVGTVYGYTF
TRBJ1-3 | TRBV4-1 | CASSQDWDRGRRNTIYF
TRBJ1-1 | TRBV7-8 | CASSSRRGAQTEAFF
TRBJ2-7 | TRBV9 | CASSVKGTGTPYEQYF
TRBJ2-2 | TRBV4-1 | CASSQLGTGGRNTGELFF
TRBJ1-5 | TRBV6-5 | CASSLRLGNQPQHF
TRBJ1-5 | TRBV19 | CASSVSPGDNQPQHF
TRBJ1-6 | TRBV7-9 | CASSSLLPYNSPLHF
TRBJ1-6 | TRBV5-1 | CASSVDSYNSPLHF
TRBJ2-3 | TRBV7-2 | CASSSLGGYTDTQYF
TRBJ2-7 | TRBV28 | CASSWGQFPYEQYF
TRBJ1-1 | TRBV7-8 | CASSLEGAGGTEAFF
TRBJ2-6 | TRBV2 | CASSRLAFSGANVLTF
TRBJ1-2 | TRBV28 | CASTIGDRDLYGYTF